Following are 29 T cell receptor beta chains from one sample sequenced in a study of blood T cell repertoires in COVID-19. The data were produced by immunoSEQ multiplex PCR, yet TCRdb's version contains in-frame clones alone and is incomplete. The sample lists about 300,000 clones; 84% were seen once. Material: peripheral blood. These receptor sequences come from a human donor with COVID-19, enrolled during active disease. The donor label of this sample is uncertain.

The chain couples TRBV5-6 to TRBJ2-1; 9 bases align to TRBD2. The CDR3 covers 15 residues. Germline CDR1 SGHDT, CDR2 YYEEEE. Trimming at V came to 4 bases and at J to 7 bases, leaving 9 bases not matched to a gene. CDR3 residues: CASSRIAGARNEQFF. CDR3 coding DNA: TGTGCCAGCAGCCGAATAGCGGGAGCTAGGAATGAGCAGTTCTTC.

The rearrangement joins TRBV27 to TRBJ2-5; 15 bases match TRBD2. Germline V gene lookup returns CDR1 MNHEY and CDR2 SMNVEV (reference sequence). The CDR3 is 17 residues long. Losses at the gene ends were 8 bases for V and 2 bases for J; bases not matched to a gene: 9. The CDR3 DNA reads as TGTGCCAGCTCAAAACAGGGACTAGCGGGAGGTCAAGAGACCCAGTACTTC. This codes for CASSKQGLAGGQETQYF.

The CDR3 DNA follows: TGTGCCAGCAAGCCCTACGAGCAGTACTTC. Translated, it gives CASKPYEQYF. The J gene is TRBJ2-7, the V gene TRBV27; D is ambiguous. The CDR3 contains 10 residues. In germline, CDR1 is MNHEY, CDR2 SMNVEV (reference sequence). The germline V and J ends were trimmed by 7 bases and 2 bases, with 3 bases remaining between them.

The chain has TRBV19 and TRBJ2-5; 8 bases are shared with TRBD1. The germline gives CDR1 LNHDA, CDR2 SQIVND (reference sequence). V lost 5 bases, J lost 3 bases, and 5 bases stayed unmatched. This CDR3 region has 14 residues. CDR3 DNA sequence: TGTGCCAGTAGTCGACAGGGGCTGGAAGAGACCCAGTACTTC. This sequence encodes CASSRQGLEETQYF.

The gene calls are TRBV23-1 and TRBJ1-2, with D uncertain. TRBV23-1 is annotated as an ORF whose role is uncertain. V gave up 0 bases and J gave up 4 bases, with 9 bases separating them. CDR3 size: 14 residues. CDR3 amino acids: CASSQSADIYGYTF. The DNA of the CDR3 is TGCGCCAGCAGTCAATCAGCCGACATCTATGGCTACACCTTC.

V gene TRBV12-3 or TRBV12-4 combines with J gene TRBJ2-2; no definite D call. The CDR3 extends over 13 amino acids. V lost 6 bases, J lost 3 bases, and 8 bases lay in between. The CDR3, as DNA: TGTGCCAGCAGCCGAGAGGACACCGGGGAGCTGTTTTTT. This sequence encodes CASSREDTGELFF.

V usage is TRBV5-1 and J usage is TRBJ2-4; D might be TRBD2 (5 bases). V lost 0 bases, J lost 8 bases, and 15 bases lay in between. Germline assignment: CDR1 SGHRS and CDR2 YFSETQ. There are 15 residues in the CDR3. Here the CDR3 reads CASSLAGLPGDIQYF. The CDR3 region has the DNA TGCGCCAGCAGCTTGGCCGGGCTCCCCGGGGACATTCAGTACTTC.

A single count supports this clone. This chain uses TRBV28 with TRBJ2-7; D is undetermined. Germline CDR1 MDHEN, CDR2 SYDVKM. V gave up 8 bases and J gave up 0 bases, with 11 bases separating them. CDR3 length: 13 residues. The CDR3 spells CASSTGDSYEQYF. In DNA, the CDR3 is TGTGCCAGCTCGACCGGAGACTCCTACGAGCAGTACTTC.

This clone was seen a few times. V gene TRBV9 combines with J gene TRBJ2-6, with 7 bases aligning to TRBD2. This CDR3 contains 15 residues. The V gene's germline CDR1 is SGDLS and CDR2 YYNGEE. V was clipped by 0 bases and J by 7 bases; unmatched bases: 4. The CDR3 region has the DNA TGTGCCAGCAGCGTAGTTCCAGCGGGAGCCAACGTCCTGACTTTC. It translates to CASSVVPAGANVLTF.

In its sample, this clone was seen a few times. This sequence joins TRBV9 and TRBJ2-2; TRBD2 matches at 9 bases. The CDR3 extends over 17 amino acids. Germline V gene data show CDR1 as SGDLS and CDR2 as YYNGEE. Unmatched junction bases numbered 9, after V lost 0 bases and J lost 6 bases. This chain's CDR3 is CASSVGGSGRPSGELFF. CDR3 DNA sequence: TGTGCCAGCAGCGTAGGGGGTAGCGGGAGACCATCCGGGGAGCTGTTTTTT.

The chain carries TRBV5-1 and TRBJ1-2; D is ambiguous. V gave up 3 bases and J gave up 8 bases, with 17 bases separating them. CDR1 and CDR2 (germline): SGHRS, YFSETQ. CDR3 size: 14 residues. The CDR3: CASSSAGSSTGYTF. CDR3 in DNA: TGCGCCAGCAGCTCGGCGGGTTCCAGCACGGGCTACACCTTC.

The chain joins TRBV4-1 to TRBJ2-1; 12 positions match TRBD2. CDR1 MGHRA and CDR2 YSYEKL come from the germline V gene. The CDR3 spans 18 residues. V was pared by 0 bases and J by 5 bases, with 8 bases of the junction left unmatched. In nucleotides, the CDR3 is TGCGCCAGCAGCCAAGAAACTGGACTAGCGGGAAGGCACAATGAGCAGTTCTTC. Translation gives CASSQETGLAGRHNEQFF.

This chain connects TRBV27 to TRBJ2-6; possible D gene TRBD1, 6 bases. V lost 5 bases to trimming and J lost 0 bases, with 20 bases between them. Germline V gene sequence: CDR1 MNHEY, CDR2 SMNVEV (reference sequence). The CDR3 totals 19 residues. The DNA for the CDR3 is TGTGCCAGCAGTCCCCAGGGGCCATTCACTCTCTCTGGGGCCAACGTCCTGACTTTC. Amino acid sequence: CASSPQGPFTLSGANVLTF.

The gene calls are TRBV5-4 and TRBJ1-4; tentatively, D is TRBD1 (5 bases). The CDR3 runs 13 residues. The germline V gene has CDR1 SGHNT and CDR2 YYREEE (reference sequence). Trimming left V 3 bases short and J 7 bases short, with 10 bases between. CDR3 in DNA: TGTGCCAGCAGCTCAGGGAACCTTGAAAAACTGTTTTTT. This codes for CASSSGNLEKLFF.

V and J are TRBV29-1 and TRBJ2-1; weak D call: TRBD1 (6 bases). Trimming removed 8 bases at V and 6 bases at J, with 11 bases between. This CDR3 region has 11 residues. Germline V gives CDR1 SQVTM, CDR2 ANQGSEA. The CDR3 protein is CSPLRGNEQFF. The CDR3 DNA follows: TGCAGCCCCCTCAGGGGCAATGAGCAGTTCTTC.

This clone was found a few times. This chain connects TRBV7-9 to TRBJ2-7; weak D call: TRBD2 (5 bases). This CDR3 is 14 amino acids long. V lost 5 bases and J 5 bases, leaving 16 bases between the germline ends. Germline CDR1 is SEHNR and CDR2 is FQNEAQ (reference sequence). DNA for the CDR3: TGTGCCAGCAGCCGGACTCTTGGTGGACACGAGCAGTACTTC. This encodes CASSRTLGGHEQYF.

V usage is TRBV11-1 and J usage is TRBJ1-1; 8 bases align to TRBD1. J gave up 0 bases and V 4 bases, and 4 bases lay outside the gene matches. CDR1 is SGHAT and CDR2 is FQDESV in the germline V gene (reference sequence). This CDR3 region has 15 residues. The CDR3 here is CASSSDRAMNTEAFF. DNA for the CDR3: TGTGCCAGCAGCTCGGACAGGGCCATGAACACTGAAGCTTTCTTT.

V and J are TRBV11-2 and TRBJ2-7, with D unresolved. Trimming pared 3 bases from V and 6 bases from J, leaving 9 bases between. Germline values: CDR1 SGHAT, CDR2 FQNNGV. The CDR3 length is 12 residues. CDR3 bases: TGTGCCAGCAGCTTGAGGTTCGGCGAGCAGTACTTC. As protein: CASSLRFGEQYF.

This rearrangement joins TRBV19 to TRBJ2-7; 7 nucleotides align to TRBD1. Germline trimming cut 3 bases from V and 6 bases from J; bases unmatched to any gene: 5. The V gene's germline CDR1 is LNHDA and CDR2 SQIVND (reference sequence). The CDR3 consists of 13 residues. DNA of the CDR3: TGTGCCAGTAGTATTTACAGGGGTGGCGAGCAGTACTTC. Protein sequence: CASSIYRGGEQYF.

This clone appeared a single time. CDR3 loop: CASSFRDSTTDTQYF. CDR3 nucleotides: TGTGCCAGCAGTTTTAGGGACAGTACCACAGATACGCAGTATTTT. The rearrangement joins TRBV6-6 to TRBJ2-3; 7 bases are shared with TRBD1. Trimming at V came to 4 bases and at J to 2 bases, leaving 6 bases not matched to a gene. This CDR3 has 15 residues. Germline V gene sequence: CDR1 MNHNY, CDR2 SVGAGI (reference sequence).

The J gene is TRBJ1-4, the V gene TRBV6-5, with a weak D call TRBD1 (6 bases). V lost 0 bases, J lost 6 bases, and 11 bases lay in between. The CDR3 is made up of 15 amino acids. Germline CDR1 and CDR2: MNHEY and SVGAGI. CDR3 region: CASSYSRQEDEKLFF. The CDR3 DNA reads TGTGCCAGCAGTTACTCAAGACAGGAGGATGAAAAACTGTTTTTT.

The chain recombines TRBV7-8 with TRBJ2-2; 10 nucleotides align to TRBD2. From germline, CDR1 is SGHVS and CDR2 FQNEAQ. CDR3 size: 14 residues. The trim removed 6 bases at V and 6 bases at J, leaving 4 bases unmatched. The DNA for the CDR3 is TGTGCCAGCAGACTAGCGGGAAGGGCCGGGGAGCTGTTTTTT. As protein: CASRLAGRAGELFF.

This rearrangement joins TRBV3-1 (or the pseudogene TRBV3-2) to TRBJ1-6; 8 bases agree with TRBD1. Germline trimming cut 1 base from V and 10 bases from J; bases unmatched to any gene: 3. This CDR3 is built from 14 residues. Germline V gene sequence: CDR1 LGHDT, CDR2 YNNKEL (reference sequence). CDR3 sequence: CASSQGQGRSPLHF. The CDR3 coding sequence is TGTGCCAGCAGCCAAGGACAGGGGAGGTCACCCCTCCACTTT.

CDR3 amino acids: CASLPGLGNTEAFF. As DNA, the CDR3 is TGTGCCAGCCTTCCCGGGTTGGGGAACACTGAAGCTTTCTTT. The chain joins TRBV28 to TRBJ1-1; D unresolved. Deletions cut 8 bases from V and 1 base from J, with 14 bases between. Germline V gene data show CDR1 as MDHEN and CDR2 as SYDVKM. This CDR3 spans 14 amino acids.

This clone occurred a few times. The chain combines TRBV14 with TRBJ2-7; 10 bases line up with TRBD2. The CDR3 spans 13 residues. V lost 6 bases to trimming and J lost 5 bases; unmatched junction nucleotides: 4. Per germline, CDR1 SGHDN and CDR2 FVKESK. The CDR3 is CASRTSGFNEQYF. CDR3 nucleotides: TGTGCCAGCAGGACTAGCGGGTTCAACGAGCAGTACTTC.

This chain links TRBV18 with TRBJ2-2; D unclear. Trimming pared 5 bases from V and 6 bases from J, leaving 13 bases between. The CDR3 has 14 residues. CDR1 and CDR2 (germline): KGHSH, LQKENI. The CDR3 here is CASSDTKSAGELFF. CDR3 sequence (DNA): TGTGCCAGCTCAGATACTAAGAGCGCCGGGGAGCTGTTTTTT.

This sequence joins TRBV3-1 (or the pseudogene TRBV3-2) and TRBJ2-5; D is uncertain. Looked up from germline, CDR1 is LGHDT and CDR2 is YNNKEL (reference sequence). This CDR3 is 13 amino acids long. The ends were cut back, 2 bases at V and 7 bases at J, with 11 bases in the middle. The CDR3 sequence is CASSQSRGGTQYF. As DNA, the CDR3 is TGTGCCAGCAGCCAATCGCGCGGCGGGACCCAGTACTTC.

The chain is built from TRBV28 and TRBJ2-7; 8 bases map to TRBD1. Germline-derived CDR1 and CDR2 are MDHEN and SYDVKM. The CDR3 runs 15 residues. J lost 9 bases, V lost 6 bases, and 16 bases had no gene match. CDR3 in DNA: TGTGCCAGCAGGGGAAGGACAGGGCCCTCGACAGGGCAGTACTTC. Protein sequence: CASRGRTGPSTGQYF.

The rearrangement joins TRBV11-2 to TRBJ1-2, with TRBD1 identical over 7 bases. The length of the CDR3 is 15 residues. Germline lookup yields CDR1 SGHAT and CDR2 FQNNGV. Trimming cost V 0 bases and J 3 bases; bases outside gene matches: 4. The CDR3 bases are TGTGCCAGCAGCTTAGAGGGACAGAGGCACTATGGCTACACCTTC. Residues: CASSLEGQRHYGYTF.